Listed below are T cell receptor beta chains from one sample, sequenced in a study of CD8 T cells in Susac syndrome. One entry per CDR3 protein results from TCRdb running MiXCR on the immunoSEQ multiplex PCR reads. The sample holds just over 150,000 distinct CDR3 sequences, approximately 95% seen once. The source material was CD4+ T cells from PBMCs. These receptors all stem from a human donor with Susac syndrome. The CDR3 runs from the conserved cysteine through the conserved F or W. A D gene is named only where the DNA matches it firmly. Some rows have no size entry. The others give once, few or many, or a class for an expanded clone.

d_call clone_size j_call v_call cdr3_aa cdr3_nt
- - TRBJ1-1 TRBV11-2 CASSRGHMNTEAFF TGTGCCAGCAGCCGAGGACATATGAACACTGAAGCTTTCTTT
- - TRBJ1-5 TRBV20-1 CSARDREGPQHF TGCAGTGCTAGAGATCGGGAGGGGCCCCAGCATTTT
- - TRBJ2-7 TRBV6-2/TRBV6-3 CASSPHPMGSYEQYF TGTGCCAGCAGTCCCCATCCCATGGGCTCCTACGAGCAGTACTTC
- - TRBJ1-6 TRBV7-3 CASSRSAGNNSPLHF TGTGCCAGCAGTAGGTCGGCAGGAAACAATTCACCCCTCCACTTT
- - TRBJ2-3 TRBV12-3/TRBV12-4 CASSFADTQYF TGTGCCAGCAGTTTTGCAGATACGCAGTATTTT
TRBD2 - TRBJ2-7 TRBV6-2/TRBV6-3 CASYSSGGRREQYF TGTGCCAGCTATTCTAGCGGGGGACGTCGTGAGCAGTACTTC
TRBD2 - TRBJ2-1 TRBV4-2 CASSQALESGGNNEQFF TGTGCCAGCAGCCAAGCCCTCGAGAGCGGGGGCAACAATGAGCAGTTCTTC
- - TRBJ1-3 TRBV29-1 CSVKETGSSGNTIYF TGCAGCGTAAAGGAAACAGGGTCTTCTGGAAACACCATATATTTT
- - TRBJ2-1 TRBV4-3 CASSHLTPGPVSYNEQFF TGCGCCAGCAGCCACCTTACGCCGGGCCCCGTCTCCTACAATGAGCAGTTCTTC
- - TRBJ1-3 TRBV3-1 CASSQGAKNTIYF TGTGCCAGCAGCCAAGGCGCCAAAAACACCATATATTTT
- few TRBJ2-5 TRBV20-1 CSARVRGRETQYF TGCAGTGCTAGGGTCAGGGGAAGGGAGACCCAGTACTTC
TRBD1 - TRBJ1-2 TRBV3-1 CASSRGTGEIYGYTF TGTGCCAGCAGCCGGGGGACAGGGGAAATCTATGGCTACACCTTC
- - TRBJ2-2 TRBV5-1 CASSLVVRYGELFF TGCGCCAGCAGCTTGGTCGTCCGTTACGGGGAGCTGTTTTTT
- - TRBJ1-2 TRBV20-1 CSARVGQRSYGYTF TGCAGTGCTAGAGTGGGGCAGCGATCCTATGGCTACACCTTC
- - TRBJ2-5 TRBV9 CASSVGLMGGTQYF TGTGCCAGCAGCGTAGGGCTCATGGGTGGGACCCAGTACTTC
- - TRBJ2-1 TRBV29-1 CSGAPSSSYNEQFF TGCAGCGGGGCCCCTTCAAGCTCCTACAATGAGCAGTTCTTC
- - TRBJ2-6 TRBV4-2 CASSQVKAGANVLTF TGTGCCAGCAGCCAAGTTAAGGCTGGGGCCAACGTCCTGACTTTC
- - TRBJ1-2 TRBV29-1 CSVEKSGYGYTF TGCAGCGTTGAGAAATCCGGCTATGGCTACACCTTC
- - TRBJ2-2 TRBV3-1 CASSQDLGVNTGELFF TGTGCCAGCAGCCAAGATCTCGGAGTTAACACCGGGGAGCTGTTTTTT
- - TRBJ1-6 TRBV2 CASREQAVGRSPLHF TGTGCCAGCAGGGAACAGGCAGTAGGGAGATCACCCCTCCACTTT